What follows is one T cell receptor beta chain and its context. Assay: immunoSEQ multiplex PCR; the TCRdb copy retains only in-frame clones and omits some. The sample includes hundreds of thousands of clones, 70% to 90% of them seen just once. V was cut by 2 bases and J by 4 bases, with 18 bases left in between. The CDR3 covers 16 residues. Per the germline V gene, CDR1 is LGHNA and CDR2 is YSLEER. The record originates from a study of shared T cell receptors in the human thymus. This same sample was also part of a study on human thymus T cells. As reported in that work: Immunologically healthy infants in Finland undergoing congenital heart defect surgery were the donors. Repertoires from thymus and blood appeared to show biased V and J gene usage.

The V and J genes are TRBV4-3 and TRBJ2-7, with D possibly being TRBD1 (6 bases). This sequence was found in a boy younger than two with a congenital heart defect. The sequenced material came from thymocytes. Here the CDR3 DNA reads TGCGCCAGCAGCCAACAAACCAGGGGATCCCAATACGAGCAGTACTTC. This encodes CASSQQTRGSQYEQYF.